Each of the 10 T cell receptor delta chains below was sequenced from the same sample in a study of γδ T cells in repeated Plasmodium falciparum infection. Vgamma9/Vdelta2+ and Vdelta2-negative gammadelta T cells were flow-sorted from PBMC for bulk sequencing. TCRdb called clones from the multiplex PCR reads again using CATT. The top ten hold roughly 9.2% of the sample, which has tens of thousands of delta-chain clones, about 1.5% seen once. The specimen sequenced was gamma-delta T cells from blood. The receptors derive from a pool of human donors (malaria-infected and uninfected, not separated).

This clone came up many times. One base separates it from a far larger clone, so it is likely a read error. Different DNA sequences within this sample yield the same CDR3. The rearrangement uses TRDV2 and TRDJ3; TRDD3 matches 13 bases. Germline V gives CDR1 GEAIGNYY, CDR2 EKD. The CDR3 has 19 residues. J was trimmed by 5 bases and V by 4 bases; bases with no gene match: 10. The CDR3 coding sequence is TGTGCCTGTGATACCCTACTGGGGGATACGCTGGGGGACACCCGACAGATGTTTTTC. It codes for CACDTLLGDTLGDTRQMFF.

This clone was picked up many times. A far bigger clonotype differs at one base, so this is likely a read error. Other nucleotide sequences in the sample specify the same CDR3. CDR3 sequence (DNA): TGTGCTCTTGGGGAGCTTAGGTCCCCTACTCCGGGGACCGATAAACTCATCTTT. It translates to CALGELRSPTPGTDKLIF. The J gene is TRDJ1, the V gene TRDV1, with TRDD2 as a possible D gene (5 bases). Deletions cut 3 bases from V and 2 bases from J, with 22 bases between. The CDR3 covers 18 residues. Germline V CDR1 and CDR2: TSWWSYY, QGS.

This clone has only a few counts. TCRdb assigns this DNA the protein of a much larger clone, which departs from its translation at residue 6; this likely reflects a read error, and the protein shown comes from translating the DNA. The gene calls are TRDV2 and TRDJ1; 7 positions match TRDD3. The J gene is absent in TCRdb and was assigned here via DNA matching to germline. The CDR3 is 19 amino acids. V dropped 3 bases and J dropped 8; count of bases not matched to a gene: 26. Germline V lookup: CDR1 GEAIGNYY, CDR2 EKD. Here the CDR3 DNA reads TGTGCCTGTGACGCCGTGCCTACTGGGGACCGAATAATGGGGGAGAAACTCATCTTT. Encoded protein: CACDAVPTGDRIMGEKLIF.

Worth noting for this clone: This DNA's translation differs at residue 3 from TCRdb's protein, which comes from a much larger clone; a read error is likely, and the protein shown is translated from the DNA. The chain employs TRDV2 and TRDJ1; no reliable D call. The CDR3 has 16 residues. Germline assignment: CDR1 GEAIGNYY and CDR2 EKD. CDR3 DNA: TGTGCCTATGACACGATCGGGCCCTTGTACACCGATAAACTCATCTTT. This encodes CAYDTIGPLYTDKLIF.

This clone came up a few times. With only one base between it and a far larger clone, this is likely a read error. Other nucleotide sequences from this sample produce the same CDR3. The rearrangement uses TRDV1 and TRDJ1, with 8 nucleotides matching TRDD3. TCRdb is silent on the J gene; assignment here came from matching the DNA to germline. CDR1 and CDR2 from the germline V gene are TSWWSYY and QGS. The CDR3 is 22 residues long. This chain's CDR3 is CALGELAFYWGLGVSNTDKLIF. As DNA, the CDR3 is TGCGCTCTTGGGGAACTAGCTTTCTACTGGGGACTGGGGGTCTCTAACACCGATAAACTCATCTTT.

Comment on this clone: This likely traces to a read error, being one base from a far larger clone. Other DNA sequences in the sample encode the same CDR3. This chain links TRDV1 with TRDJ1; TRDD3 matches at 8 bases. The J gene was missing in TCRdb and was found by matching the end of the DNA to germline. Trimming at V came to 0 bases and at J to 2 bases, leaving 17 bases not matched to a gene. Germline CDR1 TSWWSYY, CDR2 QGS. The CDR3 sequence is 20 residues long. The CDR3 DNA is TGTGCTCTTGGGGAACTAAATCCCAACTACTGGGGGTGGAGGACCGATAAACTCATCTTT. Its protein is CALGELNPNYWGWRTDKLIF.

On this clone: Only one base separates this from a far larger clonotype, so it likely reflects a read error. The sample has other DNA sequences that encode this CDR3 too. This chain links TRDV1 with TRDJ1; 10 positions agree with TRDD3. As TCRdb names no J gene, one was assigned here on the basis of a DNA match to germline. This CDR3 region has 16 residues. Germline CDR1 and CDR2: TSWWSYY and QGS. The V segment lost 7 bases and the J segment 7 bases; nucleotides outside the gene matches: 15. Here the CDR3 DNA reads TGTGCTCTTGTGTTTGGCCCCCTGGGGGATATCTCTAAACTCATCTTT. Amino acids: CALVFGPLGDISKLIF.

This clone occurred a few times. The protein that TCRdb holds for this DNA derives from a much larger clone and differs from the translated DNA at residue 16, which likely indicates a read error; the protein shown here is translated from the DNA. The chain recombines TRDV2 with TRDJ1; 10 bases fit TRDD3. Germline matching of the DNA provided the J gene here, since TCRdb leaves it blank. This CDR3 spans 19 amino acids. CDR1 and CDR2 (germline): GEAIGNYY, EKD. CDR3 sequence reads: CACDTFSYGGYGYTDELIF. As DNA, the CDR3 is TGTGCCTGTGACACCTTTTCCTACGGGGGATACGGGTACACCGATGAACTCATCTTT.

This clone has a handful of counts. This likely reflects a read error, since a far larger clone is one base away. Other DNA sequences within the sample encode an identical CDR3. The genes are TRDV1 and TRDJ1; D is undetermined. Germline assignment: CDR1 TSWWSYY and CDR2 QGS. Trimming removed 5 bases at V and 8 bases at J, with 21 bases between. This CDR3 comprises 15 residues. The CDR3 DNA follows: TGTGCTCTTGGGCTCAGCCCCACCGCCACCGTCAAACTCATCTTT. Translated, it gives CALGLSPTATVKLIF.

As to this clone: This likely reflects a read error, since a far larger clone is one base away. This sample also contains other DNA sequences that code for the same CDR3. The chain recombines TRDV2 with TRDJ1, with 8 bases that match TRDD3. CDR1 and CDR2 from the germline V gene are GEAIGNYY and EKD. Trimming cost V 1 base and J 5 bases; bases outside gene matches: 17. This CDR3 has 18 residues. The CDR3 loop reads CACDTLLRESLGVDKLIF. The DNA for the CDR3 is TGTGCCTGTGACACTCTCCTACGTGAGTCACTGGGGGTTGATAAACTCATCTTT.